This TCR beta chain was documented in a study of cytomegalovirus exposure and HLA in healthy donors. Study-level results: Altogether, 150 or so TCR beta chains were recorded as cytomegalovirus-associated.

PCR involved 60 Vbeta and 13 Jbeta primers. The data were produced by immunoSEQ multiplex PCR, yet TCRdb's version contains in-frame clones alone and is incomplete. This sample yields just under 95,000 clones, of which 81% are seen a single time; roughly 1.3% belongs to the top ten. A word on this clone: No antigen is known for it.

CDR3 size: 13 residues. Germline CDR1 and CDR2: GTSNPN and SVGIG (reference sequence). Deletions cut 2 bases from V and 1 base from J, with 5 bases between. Donors were ostensibly healthy at sampling, although undocumented immune exposures were probable. Sequencing used PBMCs. The TCR sequence derives from a girl aged 2 to 9 in good health and CMV-seropositive. This chain uses TRBV30 with TRBJ2-2; D gene unclear. Written as DNA, the CDR3 is TGTGCCTGGAGTTGGCAGAACACCGGGGAGCTGTTTTTT. Translated: CAWSWQNTGELFF.